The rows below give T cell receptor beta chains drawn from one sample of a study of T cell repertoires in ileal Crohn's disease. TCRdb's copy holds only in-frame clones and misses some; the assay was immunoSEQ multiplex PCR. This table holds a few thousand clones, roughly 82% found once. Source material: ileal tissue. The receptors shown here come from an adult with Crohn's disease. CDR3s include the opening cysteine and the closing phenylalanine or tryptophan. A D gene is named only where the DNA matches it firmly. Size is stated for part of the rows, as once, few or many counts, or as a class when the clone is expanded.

CDR3 protein: CASSQKTGAGETQYF
CDR3 DNA: TGCGCCAGCAGCCAAAAAACAGGTGCTGGGGAGACCCAGTACTTC
D gene: NA
J gene: TRBJ2-5
clone size: NA
V gene: TRBV4-1

CDR3 protein: CASRPSGSSTDTQYF
CDR3 DNA: TGTGCCAGCAGACCTAGCGGGAGTTCCACAGATACGCAGTATTTT
D gene: TRBD2
J gene: TRBJ2-3
clone size: once
V gene: TRBV7-2

CDR3 protein: CASSMGAGGARNTIYF
CDR3 DNA: TGTGCCAGTAGTATGGGTGCCGGGGGCGCGAGAAACACCATATATTTT
D gene: NA
J gene: TRBJ1-3
clone size: once
V gene: TRBV19

CDR3 protein: CASSYQGSTEAFF
CDR3 DNA: TGTGCCAGCAGCTATCAGGGGTCCACTGAAGCTTTCTTT
D gene: NA
J gene: TRBJ1-1
clone size: NA
V gene: TRBV6-5

CDR3 protein: CATSQRSSGANVLTF
CDR3 DNA: TGTGCCACCAGCCAAAGGAGCTCTGGGGCCAACGTCCTGACTTTC
D gene: NA
J gene: TRBJ2-6
clone size: once
V gene: TRBV15

CDR3 protein: CASSSAAGGIVGYTF
CDR3 DNA: TGTGCCAGCAGCTCTGCGGCGGGGGGTATAGTCGGCTACACCTTC
D gene: NA
J gene: TRBJ1-2
clone size: few
V gene: TRBV7-9

CDR3 protein: CASSIKTGPNQPQHF
CDR3 DNA: TGTGCCAGTAGTATAAAGACAGGCCCCAATCAGCCCCAGCATTTT
D gene: NA
J gene: TRBJ1-5
clone size: NA
V gene: TRBV19

CDR3 protein: CASTDGGWGQETQYF
CDR3 DNA: TGTGCCAGCACCGACGGGGGATGGGGGCAAGAGACCCAGTACTTC
D gene: NA
J gene: TRBJ2-5
clone size: few
V gene: TRBV11-2

CDR3 protein: CASPEREGWIYEQYF
CDR3 DNA: TGTGCCAGCCCAGAGCGGGAGGGCTGGATCTACGAGCAGTACTTC
D gene: TRBD2
J gene: TRBJ2-7
clone size: NA
V gene: TRBV7-3

CDR3 protein: CASSPLAGGTDTQYF
CDR3 DNA: TGTGCCAGCAGCCCCCTAGCGGGAGGCACAGATACGCAGTATTTT
D gene: TRBD2
J gene: TRBJ2-3
clone size: NA
V gene: TRBV7-2

CDR3 protein: CASKTTGSSYEQYF
CDR3 DNA: TGTGCCAGCAAAACGACAGGGAGCTCCTACGAGCAGTACTTC
D gene: TRBD1
J gene: TRBJ2-7
clone size: NA
V gene: TRBV27

CDR3 protein: CASSESMRQEETQYF
CDR3 DNA: TGTGCCAGCAGTGAATCGATGAGACAGGAAGAGACCCAGTACTTC
D gene: NA
J gene: TRBJ2-5
clone size: NA
V gene: TRBV25-1

CDR3 protein: CASSPPTASATEAFF
CDR3 DNA: TGTGCCAGCAGCCCACCGACAGCTTCGGCCACTGAAGCTTTCTTT
D gene: NA
J gene: TRBJ1-1
clone size: NA
V gene: TRBV9

CDR3 protein: CATSRDLRPEAFF
CDR3 DNA: TGTGCCACCAGCAGAGATCTTCGACCCGAAGCTTTCTTT
D gene: NA
J gene: TRBJ1-1
clone size: NA
V gene: TRBV15

CDR3 protein: CASTGLGWKKLFF
CDR3 DNA: TGTGCCAGTACAGGGCTGGGTTGGAAAAAACTGTTTTTT
D gene: NA
J gene: TRBJ1-4
clone size: NA
V gene: TRBV19

CDR3 protein: CASKATMNTGELFF
CDR3 DNA: TGCGCCAGCAAGGCCACAATGAACACCGGGGAGCTGTTTTTT
D gene: NA
J gene: TRBJ2-2
clone size: NA
V gene: TRBV5-1

CDR3 protein: CASSPGGGTGELFF
CDR3 DNA: TGTGCCAGCAGCCCTGGGGGGGGCACCGGGGAGCTGTTTTTT
D gene: TRBD2
J gene: TRBJ2-2
clone size: NA
V gene: TRBV6-1

CDR3 protein: CASSVSPSYNEQFF
CDR3 DNA: TGTGCCAGCAGCGTGAGTCCCTCCTACAATGAGCAGTTCTTC
D gene: NA
J gene: TRBJ2-1
clone size: NA
V gene: TRBV9

CDR3 protein: CASSLEGGSTDTQYF
CDR3 DNA: TGTGCCAGCAGCTTAGAAGGCGGGAGTACAGATACGCAGTATTTT
D gene: TRBD2
J gene: TRBJ2-3
clone size: NA
V gene: TRBV7-9

CDR3 protein: CASSTAGSTDTQYF
CDR3 DNA: TGTGCCAGCAGCACCGCGGGAAGCACAGATACGCAGTATTTT
D gene: NA
J gene: TRBJ2-3
clone size: NA
V gene: TRBV9

CDR3 protein: CASGLAGGSEQFF
CDR3 DNA: TGTGCCAGCGGACTAGCGGGAGGGAGTGAGCAGTTCTTC
D gene: TRBD2
J gene: TRBJ2-1
clone size: NA
V gene: TRBV6-5

CDR3 protein: CASRDGQGRSETQYF
CDR3 DNA: TGCGCCAGCAGAGATGGACAGGGAAGGTCGGAGACCCAGTACTTC
D gene: TRBD1
J gene: TRBJ2-5
clone size: once
V gene: TRBV5-1

CDR3 protein: CASSNNRASTDTQYF
CDR3 DNA: TGTGCCAGCAGCAATAACAGGGCTAGCACAGATACGCAGTATTTT
D gene: NA
J gene: TRBJ2-3
clone size: few
V gene: TRBV11-2

CDR3 protein: CASSVAWGTGELFF
CDR3 DNA: TGTGCCAGCAGCGTGGCCTGGGGCACCGGGGAGCTGTTTTTT
D gene: NA
J gene: TRBJ2-2
clone size: NA
V gene: TRBV5-8

CDR3 protein: CASCLSDSGNTIYF
CDR3 DNA: TGTGCCAGCTGTCTTTCCGATTCTGGAAACACCATATATTTT
D gene: NA
J gene: TRBJ1-3
clone size: once
V gene: TRBV6-1

CDR3 protein: CASSVGGNYGYTF
CDR3 DNA: TGTGCCAGCAGCGTAGGAGGGAACTATGGCTACACCTTC
D gene: NA
J gene: TRBJ1-2
clone size: NA
V gene: TRBV9

CDR3 protein: CASSFAPGRISSGANVLTF
CDR3 DNA: TGTGCCAGCAGTTTTGCCCCTGGACGGATAAGCTCTGGGGCCAACGTCCTGACTTTC
D gene: NA
J gene: TRBJ2-6
clone size: few
V gene: TRBV28

CDR3 protein: CSVKGTSGDTGELFF
CDR3 DNA: TGCAGCGTGAAAGGGACTAGCGGGGACACCGGGGAGCTGTTTTTT
D gene: TRBD2
J gene: TRBJ2-2
clone size: NA
V gene: TRBV29-1

CDR3 protein: CAWSTYSAQGAEAFF
CDR3 DNA: TGTGCCTGGAGTACCTATTCAGCACAGGGGGCTGAAGCTTTCTTT
D gene: TRBD1
J gene: TRBJ1-1
clone size: NA
V gene: TRBV30

CDR3 protein: CASSPPSGRIGELFF
CDR3 DNA: TGCGCCAGCAGCCCTCCTAGCGGGAGAATCGGGGAGCTGTTTTTT
D gene: TRBD2
J gene: TRBJ2-2
clone size: NA
V gene: TRBV4-1

CDR3 protein: CASSDFGTSDHNEQFF
CDR3 DNA: TGTGCCAGCAGTGACTTCGGGACTAGCGACCACAATGAGCAGTTCTTC
D gene: TRBD2
J gene: TRBJ2-1
clone size: NA
V gene: TRBV6-4

CDR3 protein: CASSYLKGAHAFF
CDR3 DNA: TGTGCCAGCAGTTACCTGAAGGGGGCTCATGCTTTCTTT
D gene: TRBD1
J gene: TRBJ1-1
clone size: NA
V gene: TRBV6-5

CDR3 protein: CASSPTSGIANEQFF
CDR3 DNA: TGTGCCAGCAGCCCGACTAGCGGGATAGCCAATGAGCAGTTCTTC
D gene: TRBD2
J gene: TRBJ2-1
clone size: NA
V gene: TRBV5-4

CDR3 protein: CAWSGVGNNEQFF
CDR3 DNA: TGTGCCTGGAGTGGGGTAGGGAACAATGAGCAGTTCTTC
D gene: NA
J gene: TRBJ2-1
clone size: NA
V gene: TRBV30

CDR3 protein: CASSSKGQGYGYTF
CDR3 DNA: TGTGCCAGCAGCAGTAAGGGGCAGGGCTATGGCTACACCTTC
D gene: NA
J gene: TRBJ1-2
clone size: NA
V gene: TRBV9

CDR3 protein: CASSGTSDTDTQYF
CDR3 DNA: TGTGCCAGCAGTGGGACTAGCGACACAGATACGCAGTATTTT
D gene: TRBD2
J gene: TRBJ2-3
clone size: NA
V gene: TRBV6-1

CDR3 protein: CASSQGGKDTYEQYF
CDR3 DNA: TGTGCCAGCAGCCAAGGAGGAAAGGATACCTACGAGCAGTACTTC
D gene: NA
J gene: TRBJ2-7
clone size: few
V gene: TRBV4-2

CDR3 protein: CASSSRLAGSTGELFF
CDR3 DNA: TGTGCCAGCAGCTCCAGACTAGCGGGGAGCACCGGGGAGCTGTTTTTT
D gene: TRBD2
J gene: TRBJ2-2
clone size: NA
V gene: TRBV7-2

CDR3 protein: CASSFGTSGSRETQYF
CDR3 DNA: TGCGCCAGCAGCTTCGGGACTAGCGGGAGTCGGGAGACCCAGTACTTC
D gene: TRBD2
J gene: TRBJ2-5
clone size: NA
V gene: TRBV5-1

CDR3 protein: CASSLDFNRDEQYF
CDR3 DNA: TGTGCCAGCAGCTTAGATTTCAACCGGGACGAGCAGTACTTC
D gene: NA
J gene: TRBJ2-7
clone size: NA
V gene: TRBV7-2

CDR3 protein: CASSDGPGNEKLFF
CDR3 DNA: TGCGCCAGCAGTGATGGCCCAGGGAATGAAAAACTGTTTTTT
D gene: NA
J gene: TRBJ1-4
clone size: NA
V gene: TRBV10-1

CDR3 protein: CASSIRSGGGYTGELFF
CDR3 DNA: TGTGCCAGTAGTATTCGGTCAGGGGGCGGTTACACCGGGGAGCTGTTTTTT
D gene: TRBD1
J gene: TRBJ2-2
clone size: NA
V gene: TRBV19

CDR3 protein: CASSLGGAREKLFF
CDR3 DNA: TGCGCCAGCAGCTTGGGGGGGGCGCGGGAAAAACTGTTTTTT
D gene: NA
J gene: TRBJ1-4
clone size: once
V gene: TRBV5-1

CDR3 protein: CASSEAEYNEQFF
CDR3 DNA: TGTGCCAGCAGTGAAGCGGAGTACAATGAGCAGTTCTTC
D gene: NA
J gene: TRBJ2-1
clone size: NA
V gene: TRBV6-1

CDR3 protein: CASSAGKQGAAHEEKLFF
CDR3 DNA: TGTGCCAGCAGTGCGGGGAAACAGGGGGCGGCCCACGAAGAAAAACTGTTTTTT
D gene: TRBD1
J gene: TRBJ1-4
clone size: NA
V gene: TRBV2

CDR3 protein: CASSAFDGTSGRVQETQYF
CDR3 DNA: TGTGCCAGCAGCGCCTTTGATGGGACTAGCGGGAGGGTCCAAGAGACCCAGTACTTC
D gene: TRBD2
J gene: TRBJ2-5
clone size: NA
V gene: TRBV9

CDR3 protein: CASSFWEGQNNEQFF
CDR3 DNA: TGTGCCAGCTCATTCTGGGAGGGCCAGAACAATGAGCAGTTCTTC
D gene: TRBD2
J gene: TRBJ2-1
clone size: NA
V gene: TRBV18

CDR3 protein: CASTNSAGERNEQFF
CDR3 DNA: TGTGCCAGCACCAACTCCGCGGGAGAGAGGAATGAGCAGTTCTTC
D gene: TRBD2
J gene: TRBJ2-1
clone size: NA
V gene: TRBV9

CDR3 protein: CASSPRLAGLHNEQFF
CDR3 DNA: TGTGCCAGCAGCCCTAGACTAGCGGGACTACACAATGAGCAGTTCTTC
D gene: TRBD2
J gene: TRBJ2-1
clone size: NA
V gene: TRBV5-6

CDR3 protein: CAWSTRQGSSYEQYF
CDR3 DNA: TGTGCCTGGAGTACCCGACAGGGGAGCTCCTACGAGCAGTACTTC
D gene: TRBD1
J gene: TRBJ2-7
clone size: NA
V gene: TRBV30

CDR3 protein: CASSVGPPGSYNSPLHF
CDR3 DNA: TGTGCCAGCAGCGTAGGCCCCCCGGGCTCCTATAATTCACCCCTCCACTTT
D gene: NA
J gene: TRBJ1-6
clone size: NA
V gene: TRBV9